This T cell receptor beta chain is from a study of sequential checkpoint blockade in melanoma. Whole-study results and caveats: Clinical benefit was about 30 times likelier when tumor T-cell fraction and clonality increased.

Repertoires were generated with immunoSEQ multiplex PCR, while TCRdb's copy carries only in-frame clones and drops some. The sample lists several thousand clones; roughly 22% were seen once. This clone has more than one count but fewer than ten. The antigen is not known. Treatment in this sample: randomized to nivolumab then ipilimumab (arm A) or the reverse (arm B). The germline V gene encodes CDR1 MGHRA and CDR2 YSYEKL. V dropped 0 bases and J dropped 6 bases, with 11 bases sitting between them. This CDR3 comprises 14 residues. Here the sequenced sample was tumor tissue (inferred from file names), taken from a patient given nivolumab and ipilimumab in sequence. This clonotype originated in a human donor with melanoma. The chain recombines TRBV4-1 with TRBJ1-2; D is unresolved. CDR3 sequence (DNA): TGCGCCAGCAGCCAAGACAGGATTTGGAATGGCTACACCTTC. Its protein is CASSQDRIWNGYTF.